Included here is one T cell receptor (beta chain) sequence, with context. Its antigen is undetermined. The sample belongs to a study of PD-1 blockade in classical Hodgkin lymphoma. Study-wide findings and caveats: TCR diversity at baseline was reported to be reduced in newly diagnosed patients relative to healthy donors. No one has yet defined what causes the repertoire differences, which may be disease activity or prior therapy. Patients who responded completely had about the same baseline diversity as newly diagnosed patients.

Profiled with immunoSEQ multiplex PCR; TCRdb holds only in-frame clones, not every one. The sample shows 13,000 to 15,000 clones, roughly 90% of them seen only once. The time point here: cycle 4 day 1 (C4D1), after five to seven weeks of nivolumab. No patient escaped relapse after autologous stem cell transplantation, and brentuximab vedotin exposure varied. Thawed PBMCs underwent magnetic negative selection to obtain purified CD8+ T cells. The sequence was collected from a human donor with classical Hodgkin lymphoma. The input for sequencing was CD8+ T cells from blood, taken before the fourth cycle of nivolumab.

The CDR3 is CATLGQGLGEQYF. In DNA, the CDR3 is TGTGCCACGCTGGGACAGGGTCTTGGCGAGCAGTACTTC. The chain couples TRBV15 to TRBJ2-7; 9 bases map to TRBD1. V gave up 9 bases and J gave up 6 bases; unmatched junction bases: 9. The CDR3 has 13 amino acids. From germline, CDR1 is LNHNV and CDR2 YYDKDF (reference sequence).